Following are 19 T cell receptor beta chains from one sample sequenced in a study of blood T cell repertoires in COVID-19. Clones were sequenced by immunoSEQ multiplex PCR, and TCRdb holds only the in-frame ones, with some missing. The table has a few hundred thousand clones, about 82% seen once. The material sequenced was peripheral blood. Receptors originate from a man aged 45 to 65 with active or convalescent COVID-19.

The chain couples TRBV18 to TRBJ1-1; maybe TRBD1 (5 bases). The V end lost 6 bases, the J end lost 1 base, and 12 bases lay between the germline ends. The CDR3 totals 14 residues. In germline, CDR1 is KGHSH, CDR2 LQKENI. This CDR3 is CASSGRGGNTEAFF. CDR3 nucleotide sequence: TGTGCCAGCTCTGGCCGGGGGGGGAACACTGAAGCTTTCTTT.

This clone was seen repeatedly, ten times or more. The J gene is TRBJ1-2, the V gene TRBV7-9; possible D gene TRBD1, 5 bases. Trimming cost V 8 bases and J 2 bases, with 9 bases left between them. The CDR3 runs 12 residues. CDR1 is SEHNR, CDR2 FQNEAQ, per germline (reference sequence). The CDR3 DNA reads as TGTGCCAGCGAAAGGGGAAACTATGGCTACACCTTC. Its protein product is CASERGNYGYTF.

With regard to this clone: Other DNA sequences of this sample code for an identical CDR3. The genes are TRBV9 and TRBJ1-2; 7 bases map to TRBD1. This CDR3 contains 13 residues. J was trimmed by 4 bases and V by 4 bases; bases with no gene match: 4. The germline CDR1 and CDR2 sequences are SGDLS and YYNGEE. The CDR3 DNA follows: TGTGCCAGCAGCTTGGGACAGAGCTATGGCTACACCTTC. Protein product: CASSLGQSYGYTF.

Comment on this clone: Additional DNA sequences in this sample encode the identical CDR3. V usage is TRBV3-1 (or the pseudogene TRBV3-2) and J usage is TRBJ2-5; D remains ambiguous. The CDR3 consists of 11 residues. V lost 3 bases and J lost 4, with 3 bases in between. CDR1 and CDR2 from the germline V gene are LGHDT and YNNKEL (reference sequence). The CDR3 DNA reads TGTGCCAGCAGCCACCTAGAGACCCAGTACTTC. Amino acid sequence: CASSHLETQYF.

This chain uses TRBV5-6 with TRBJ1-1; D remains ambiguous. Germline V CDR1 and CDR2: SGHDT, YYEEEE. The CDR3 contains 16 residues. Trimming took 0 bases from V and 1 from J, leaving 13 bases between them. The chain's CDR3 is CASSLGGGSRNTEAFF. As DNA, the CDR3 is TGTGCCAGCAGCTTGGGTGGAGGCAGTAGGAACACTGAAGCTTTCTTT.

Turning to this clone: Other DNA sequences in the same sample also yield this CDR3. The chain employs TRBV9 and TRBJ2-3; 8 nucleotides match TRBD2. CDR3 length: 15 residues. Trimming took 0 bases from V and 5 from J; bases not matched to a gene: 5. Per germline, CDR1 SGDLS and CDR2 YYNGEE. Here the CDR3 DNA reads TGTGCCAGCAGCGTAGTTGGGCTAGCGGGAGATACGCAGTATTTT. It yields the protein CASSVVGLAGDTQYF.

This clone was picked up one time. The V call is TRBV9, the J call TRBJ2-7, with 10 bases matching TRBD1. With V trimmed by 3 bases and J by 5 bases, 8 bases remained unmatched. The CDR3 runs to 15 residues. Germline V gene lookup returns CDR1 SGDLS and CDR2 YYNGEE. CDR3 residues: CASSGMGQGFNEQYF. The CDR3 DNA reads TGTGCCAGCAGCGGGATGGGACAGGGGTTCAACGAGCAGTACTTC.

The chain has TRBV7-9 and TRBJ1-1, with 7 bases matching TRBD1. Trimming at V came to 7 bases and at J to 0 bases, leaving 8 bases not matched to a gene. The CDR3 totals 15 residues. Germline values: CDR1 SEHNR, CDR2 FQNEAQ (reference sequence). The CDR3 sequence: CASIPQTGVNTEAFF. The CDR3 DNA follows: TGTGCCAGCATTCCGCAAACAGGGGTGAACACTGAAGCTTTCTTT.

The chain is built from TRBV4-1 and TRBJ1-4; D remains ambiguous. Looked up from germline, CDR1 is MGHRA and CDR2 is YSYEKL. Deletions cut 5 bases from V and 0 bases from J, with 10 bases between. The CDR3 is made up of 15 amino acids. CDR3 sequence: CASSASGTTNEKLFF. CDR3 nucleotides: TGCGCCAGCAGCGCATCGGGTACAACTAATGAAAAACTGTTTTTT.

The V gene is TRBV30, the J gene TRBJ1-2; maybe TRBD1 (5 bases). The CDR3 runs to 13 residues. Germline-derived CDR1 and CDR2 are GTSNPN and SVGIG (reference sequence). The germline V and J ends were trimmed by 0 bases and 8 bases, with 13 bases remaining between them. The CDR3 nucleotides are TGTGCCTGGAGTGTGGGGGGACTCGGCGGCTACACCTTC. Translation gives CAWSVGGLGGYTF.

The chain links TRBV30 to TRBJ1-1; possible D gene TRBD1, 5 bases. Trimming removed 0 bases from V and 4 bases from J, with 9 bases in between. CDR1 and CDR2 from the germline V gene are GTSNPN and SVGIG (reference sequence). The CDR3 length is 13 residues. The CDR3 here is CAWSVSGGTEAFF. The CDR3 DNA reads TGTGCCTGGAGTGTATCCGGGGGCACTGAAGCTTTCTTT.

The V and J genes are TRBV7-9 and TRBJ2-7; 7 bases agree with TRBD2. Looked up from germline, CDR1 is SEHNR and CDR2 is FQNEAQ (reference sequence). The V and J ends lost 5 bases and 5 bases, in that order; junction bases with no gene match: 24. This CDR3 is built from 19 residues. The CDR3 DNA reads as TGTGCCAGCAGCCAACCCGCGGTTTTGAGTGGCGGGAGTGTCAACGAGCAGTACTTC. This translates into CASSQPAVLSGGSVNEQYF.

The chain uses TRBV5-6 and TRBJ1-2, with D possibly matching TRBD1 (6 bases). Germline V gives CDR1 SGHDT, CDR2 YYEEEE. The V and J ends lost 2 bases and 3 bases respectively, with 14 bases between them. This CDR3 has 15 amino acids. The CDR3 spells CASSFGQKGDYGYTF. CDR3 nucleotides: TGTGCCAGCAGCTTTGGACAGAAGGGTGACTATGGCTACACCTTC.

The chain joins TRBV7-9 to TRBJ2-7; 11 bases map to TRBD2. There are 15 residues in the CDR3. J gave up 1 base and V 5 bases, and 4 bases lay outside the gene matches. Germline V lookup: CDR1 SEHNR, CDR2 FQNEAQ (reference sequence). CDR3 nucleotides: TGTGCCAGCAGCATACTAGCGGGAGTTTCCTACGAGCAGTACTTC. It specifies CASSILAGVSYEQYF.

The CDR3 reads CASSLIPLGGLNTEAFF. The DNA for the CDR3 is TGTGCCAGCAGCTTAATCCCGTTAGGCGGATTGAACACTGAAGCTTTCTTT. This chain joins TRBV7-2 and TRBJ1-1; D gene uncertain. Germline lookup yields CDR1 SGHTA and CDR2 FQGNSA. This CDR3 contains 17 residues. With 2 bases removed from V and 0 bases from J, the gap between germline ends came to 16 bases.

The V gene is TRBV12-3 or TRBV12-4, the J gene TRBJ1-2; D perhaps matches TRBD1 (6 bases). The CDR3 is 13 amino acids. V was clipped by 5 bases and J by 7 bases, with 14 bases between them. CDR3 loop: CASSPGASGGYTF. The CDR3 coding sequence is TGTGCCAGCAGTCCAGGGGCTTCAGGTGGCTACACCTTC.

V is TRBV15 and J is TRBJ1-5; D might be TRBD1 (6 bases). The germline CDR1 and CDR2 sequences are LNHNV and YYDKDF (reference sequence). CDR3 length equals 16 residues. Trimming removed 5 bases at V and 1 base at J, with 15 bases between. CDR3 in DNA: TGTGCCACCAGCCAGATCGCAGGGGTGAGCAATCAGCCCCAGCATTTT. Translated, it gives CATSQIAGVSNQPQHF.

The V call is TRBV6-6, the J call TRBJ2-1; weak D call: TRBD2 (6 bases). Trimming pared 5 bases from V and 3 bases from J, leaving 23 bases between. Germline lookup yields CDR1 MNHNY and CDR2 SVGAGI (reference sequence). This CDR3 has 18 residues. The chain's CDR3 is CASSQAGSRPVLYNEQFF. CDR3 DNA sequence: TGTGCCAGCAGTCAGGCCGGGAGCAGACCCGTACTCTACAATGAGCAGTTCTTC.

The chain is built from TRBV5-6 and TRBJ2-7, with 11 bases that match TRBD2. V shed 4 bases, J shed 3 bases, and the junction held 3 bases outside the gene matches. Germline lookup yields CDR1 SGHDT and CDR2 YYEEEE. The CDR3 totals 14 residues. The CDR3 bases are TGTGCCAGCAGCCTTAGCGGGAGGGACTACGAGCAGTACTTC. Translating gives CASSLSGRDYEQYF.